The entry below describes one T cell receptor (beta chain). This entry comes from a study of blood T cell repertoires in COVID-19. Study information: Researchers got acute and convalescent COVID-19 samples from the United States, Italy and Spain. PBMCs, B-cell-depleted T cells, or T cells were the source of the cDNA or gDNA that made up the material.

CDR3 length: 20 amino acids. J was trimmed by 5 bases and V by 4 bases; bases with no gene match: 20. Germline V lookup: CDR1 SGHRS, CDR2 YFSETQ. Original handling: Estimates of nucleated cell counts were drawn from the amplification of reference gene primers. The data were produced by immunoSEQ multiplex PCR, yet TCRdb's version contains in-frame clones alone and is incomplete. The DNA gave D and trimming, while V, J and clone size come from that table. Of roughly 150,000 clones in the sample, around 87% were seen once. The gene calls are TRBV5-1 and TRBJ2-3; 12 bases map to TRBD2. Sequenced material: peripheral blood. This clonotype was obtained from a human donor in a cohort sampled during active COVID-19. The CDR3 sequence is CASSNPPSGGDSRIRDTQYF. The DNA for the CDR3 is TGCGCCAGCAGCAACCCACCTAGCGGGGGGGACTCAAGAATACGAGATACGCAGTATTTT.